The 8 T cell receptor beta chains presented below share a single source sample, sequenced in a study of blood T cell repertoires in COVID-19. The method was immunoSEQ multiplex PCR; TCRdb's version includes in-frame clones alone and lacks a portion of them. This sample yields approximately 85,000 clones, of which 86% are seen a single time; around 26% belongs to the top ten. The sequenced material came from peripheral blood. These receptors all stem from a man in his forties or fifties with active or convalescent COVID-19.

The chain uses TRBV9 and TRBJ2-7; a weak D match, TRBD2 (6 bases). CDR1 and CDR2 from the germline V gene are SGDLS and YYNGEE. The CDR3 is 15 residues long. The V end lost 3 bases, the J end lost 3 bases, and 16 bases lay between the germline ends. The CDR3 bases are TGTGCCAGCAGCGGACAAAGGGACGGGAGCTACGAGCAGTACTTC. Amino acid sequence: CASSGQRDGSYEQYF.

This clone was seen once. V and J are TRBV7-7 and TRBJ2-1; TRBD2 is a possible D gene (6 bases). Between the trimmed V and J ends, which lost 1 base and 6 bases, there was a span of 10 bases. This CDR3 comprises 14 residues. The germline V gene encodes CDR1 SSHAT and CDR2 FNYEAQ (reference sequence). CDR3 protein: CASSLEGLFNEQFF. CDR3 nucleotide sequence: TGTGCCAGCAGCTTAGAGGGACTGTTCAATGAGCAGTTCTTC.

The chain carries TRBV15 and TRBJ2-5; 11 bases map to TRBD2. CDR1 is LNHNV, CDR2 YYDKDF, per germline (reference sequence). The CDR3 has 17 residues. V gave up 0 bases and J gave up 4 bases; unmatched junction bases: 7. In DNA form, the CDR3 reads TGTGCCACCAGCAGAGATGGGTTAGCGGGAGGGCGAGAGACCCAGTACTTC. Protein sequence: CATSRDGLAGGRETQYF.

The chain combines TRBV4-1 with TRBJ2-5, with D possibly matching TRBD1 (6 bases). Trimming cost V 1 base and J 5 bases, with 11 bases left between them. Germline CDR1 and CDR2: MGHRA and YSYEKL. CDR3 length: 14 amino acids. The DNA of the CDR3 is TGCGCCAGCAGCCAAGCAGGGGCGTGGGAGACCCAGTACTTC. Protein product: CASSQAGAWETQYF.

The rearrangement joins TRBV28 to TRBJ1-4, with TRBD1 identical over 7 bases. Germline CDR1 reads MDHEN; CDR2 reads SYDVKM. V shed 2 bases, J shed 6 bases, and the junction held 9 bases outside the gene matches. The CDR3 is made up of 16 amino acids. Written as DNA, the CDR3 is TGTGCCAGCAGTTTAGATGCAGGGGGGATATATGAAAAACTGTTTTTT. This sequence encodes CASSLDAGGIYEKLFF. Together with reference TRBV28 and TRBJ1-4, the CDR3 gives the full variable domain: DVKVTQSSRYLVKRTGEKVFLECVQDMDHENMFWYRQDPGLGLRLIYFSYDVKMKEKGDIPEGYSVSREKKERFSLILESASTNQTSMYLCASSLDAGGIYEKLFFGSGTQLSVL.

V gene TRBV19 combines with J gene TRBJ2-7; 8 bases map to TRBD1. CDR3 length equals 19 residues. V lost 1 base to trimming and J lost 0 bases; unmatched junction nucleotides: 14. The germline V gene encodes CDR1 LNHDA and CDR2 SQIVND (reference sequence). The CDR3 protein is CASSIAGQGAGRSSYEQYF. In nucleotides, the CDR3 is TGTGCCAGTAGTATAGCGGGCCAGGGGGCTGGGCGAAGCTCCTACGAGCAGTACTTC.

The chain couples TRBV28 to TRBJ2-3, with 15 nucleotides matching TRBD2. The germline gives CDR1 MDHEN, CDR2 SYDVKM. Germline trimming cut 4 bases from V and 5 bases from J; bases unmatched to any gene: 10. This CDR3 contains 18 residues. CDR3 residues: CASSSPAGGLAGGDTQYF. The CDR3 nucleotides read TGTGCCAGCAGTTCCCCTGCTGGGGGACTAGCGGGAGGAGATACGCAGTATTTT. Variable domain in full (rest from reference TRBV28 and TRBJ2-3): DVKVTQSSRYLVKRTGEKVFLECVQDMDHENMFWYRQDPGLGLRLIYFSYDVKMKEKGDIPEGYSVSREKKERFSLILESASTNQTSMYLCASSSPAGGLAGGDTQYFGPGTRLTVL.

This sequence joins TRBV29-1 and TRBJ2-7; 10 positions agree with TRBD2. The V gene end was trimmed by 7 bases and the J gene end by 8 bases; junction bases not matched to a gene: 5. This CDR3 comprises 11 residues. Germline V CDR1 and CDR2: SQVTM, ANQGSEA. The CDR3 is CSASGGAQQYF. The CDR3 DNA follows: TGCAGCGCTAGCGGGGGAGCTCAGCAGTACTTC.